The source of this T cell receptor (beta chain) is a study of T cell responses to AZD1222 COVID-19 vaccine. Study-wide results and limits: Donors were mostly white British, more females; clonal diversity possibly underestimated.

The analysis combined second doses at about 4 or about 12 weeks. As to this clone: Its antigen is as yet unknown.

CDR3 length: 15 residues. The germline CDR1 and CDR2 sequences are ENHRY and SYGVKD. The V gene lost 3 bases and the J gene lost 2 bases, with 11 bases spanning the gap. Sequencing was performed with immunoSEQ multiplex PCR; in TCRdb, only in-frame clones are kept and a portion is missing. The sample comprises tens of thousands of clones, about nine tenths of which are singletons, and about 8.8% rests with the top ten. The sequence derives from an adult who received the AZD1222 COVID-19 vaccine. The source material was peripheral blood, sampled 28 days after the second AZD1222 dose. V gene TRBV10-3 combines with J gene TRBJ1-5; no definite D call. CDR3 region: CAISDEFGGNQPQHF. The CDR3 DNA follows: TGTGCCATCAGTGACGAGTTTGGGGGCAATCAGCCCCAGCATTTT.